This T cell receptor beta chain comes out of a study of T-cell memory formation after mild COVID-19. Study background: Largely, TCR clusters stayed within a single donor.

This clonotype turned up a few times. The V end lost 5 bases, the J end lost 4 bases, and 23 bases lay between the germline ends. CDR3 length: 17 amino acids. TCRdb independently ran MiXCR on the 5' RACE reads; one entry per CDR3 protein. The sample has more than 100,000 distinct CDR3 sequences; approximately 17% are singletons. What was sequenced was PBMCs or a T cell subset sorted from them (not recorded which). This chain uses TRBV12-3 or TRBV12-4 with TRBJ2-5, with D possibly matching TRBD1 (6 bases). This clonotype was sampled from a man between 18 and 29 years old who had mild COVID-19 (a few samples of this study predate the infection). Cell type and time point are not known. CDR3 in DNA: TGTGCCAGCAGTCCCTTTGGGGGCGGCCGAGGGCGAGAGACCCAGTACTTC. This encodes CASSPFGGGRGRETQYF.